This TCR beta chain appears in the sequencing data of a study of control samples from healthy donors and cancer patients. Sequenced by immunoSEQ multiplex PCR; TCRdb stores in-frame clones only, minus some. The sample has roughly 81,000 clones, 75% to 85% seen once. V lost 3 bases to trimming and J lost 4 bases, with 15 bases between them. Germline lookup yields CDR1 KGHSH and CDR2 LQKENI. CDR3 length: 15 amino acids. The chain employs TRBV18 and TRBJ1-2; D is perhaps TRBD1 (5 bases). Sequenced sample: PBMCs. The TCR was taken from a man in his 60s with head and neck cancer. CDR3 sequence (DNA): TGTGCCAGCTCACCGAATGGCAGGGATCTCTATGGCTACACCTTC. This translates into CASSPNGRDLYGYTF.